This TCR beta chain came from a study of cytomegalovirus exposure and HLA in healthy donors. Trimming took 6 bases from V and 3 from J, leaving 15 bases between them. The CDR3 is 15 residues long. The germline V gene has CDR1 MDHEN and CDR2 SYDVKM. Measured with immunoSEQ multiplex PCR; TCRdb has only the in-frame clones, and not every one. The sample yields 90,000 to 120,000 clones, 95% seen once. Sequencing was carried out using PBMCs. J is TRBJ1-5 and V is TRBV28; D possibly corresponds to TRBD1 (6 bases). The source of this sequence is a woman aged 18 to 35 in good health and CMV-seronegative. This CDR3 is CASRRGGSLNQPQHF. DNA for the CDR3: TGTGCCAGCAGACGGGGGGGCAGCCTCAATCAGCCCCAGCATTTT.